The sequence of this T cell receptor (beta chain) was determined in a study of early T cells in non-severe SARS-CoV-2 infection. About the research overall: Unsorted whole blood bulk RNA was sequenced, with unpaired chains.

This clonotype occurred a few times. Its antigen remains unknown. Each cDNA molecule carried a unique molecular identifier. Each CDR3 protein gets one entry after TCRdb re-called the 5' RACE reads with MiXCR. The sample consists of 63,000 or so distinct CDR3 sequences, roughly 10% of them appearing once. Overall study results and limits: VDJdb matching, biased toward anti-spike CD8 responses, missed private and CD4 specificities.

The sample in question was whole blood, obtained at baseline. This TCR came from an adult who was a healthcare worker with PCR-confirmed SARS-CoV-2 infection or an uninfected control (not recorded which).

The CDR3 sequence is CASSWGLADPSTDTQYF. The CDR3 DNA follows: TGTGCCAGCAGCTGGGGACTAGCGGACCCTAGCACAGATACGCAGTATTTT. V is TRBV5-4 and J is TRBJ2-3; 11 nucleotides align to TRBD2. The CDR3 spans 17 residues. V was pared by 3 bases and J by 0 bases, with 6 bases of the junction left unmatched. Germline V gene sequence: CDR1 SGHNT, CDR2 YYREEE (reference sequence).